The 21 T cell receptor beta chains in this list originate from one sample, sequenced in a study of T cell responses to AZD1222 COVID-19 vaccine. TCRdb keeps only in-frame clones here, not all; method: immunoSEQ multiplex PCR. The top ten hold roughly 3.1% of the sample, which has 80,000 to 100,000 clones, 75% to 90% seen once. The sequences come from peripheral blood, collected 28 days after the second AZD1222 dose. The receptors here all came from an adult who received the AZD1222 COVID-19 vaccine.

The chain recombines TRBV19 with TRBJ2-1; no definite D call. Trimming took off 4 bases at V and 6 bases at J, with 13 bases between the two ends. Germline-derived CDR1 and CDR2 are LNHDA and SQIVND (reference sequence). This CDR3 is 14 amino acids long. Here the CDR3 reads CASSTRGATNEQFF. The CDR3 DNA follows: TGTGCCAGTAGTACCCGAGGAGCAACCAATGAGCAGTTCTTC. Complete variable domain (other parts from reference TRBV19 and TRBJ2-1): DGGITQSPKYLFRKEGQNVTLSCEQNLNHDAMYWYRQDPGQGLRLIYYSQIVNDFQKGDIAEGYSVSREKKESFPLTVTSAQKNPTAFYLCASSTRGATNEQFFGPGTRLTVL.

This CDR3 reads CASSLGGQWSYGYTF. The DNA for the CDR3 is TGTGCCAGCAGCTTAGGCGGACAGTGGTCGTATGGCTACACCTTC. The rearrangement joins TRBV7-2 to TRBJ1-2; D perhaps matches TRBD1 (6 bases). The CDR3 runs 15 residues. Germline V CDR1 and CDR2: SGHTA, FQGNSA. Trimming stripped 1 base from V and 5 bases from J, with 14 bases between.

The chain joins TRBV7-2 to TRBJ2-1, with TRBD2 identical over 10 bases. The CDR3 totals 15 residues. In germline, CDR1 is SGHTA, CDR2 FQGNSA. The J segment lost 2 bases and the V segment lost 4 bases, leaving 2 bases of the junction unmatched. The CDR3 here is CASSSSGSTYNEQFF. Here the CDR3 DNA reads TGTGCCAGCAGCTCTAGCGGGAGTACCTACAATGAGCAGTTCTTC.

V usage is TRBV9 and J usage is TRBJ2-1; TRBD1 matches at 8 bases. Germline CDR1 SGDLS, CDR2 YYNGEE. The CDR3 loop spans 16 amino acids. Trimming took 2 bases from V and 7 from J; bases not matched to a gene: 11. The CDR3 region is CASSVLGQGARNEQFF. DNA of the CDR3: TGTGCCAGCAGCGTCTTAGGGCAGGGGGCAAGAAATGAGCAGTTCTTC. Full variable domain (rest looked up from reference TRBV9 and TRBJ2-1): DSGVTQTPKHLITATGQRVTLRCSPRSGDLSVYWYQQSLDQGLQFLIQYYNGEERAKGNILERFSAQQFPDLHSELNLSSLELGDSALYFCASSVLGQGARNEQFFGPGTRLTVL.

This rearrangement joins TRBV5-1 to TRBJ1-5; D is unclear. Trimming took 1 base from V and 3 from J, leaving 8 bases between them. The CDR3 sequence is 14 residues long. From germline, CDR1 is SGHRS and CDR2 YFSETQ. CDR3 sequence (DNA): TGCGCCAGCAGCTTGTTCGGGGACAATCAGCCCCAGCATTTT. Protein product: CASSLFGDNQPQHF.

The chain links TRBV7-8 to TRBJ1-5; D is possibly TRBD1 (6 bases). V dropped 1 base and J dropped 2 bases, with 6 bases sitting between them. CDR3 length equals 14 residues. Germline CDR1 is SGHVS and CDR2 is FQNEAQ. The CDR3 DNA follows: TGTGCCAGCAGCTTAGACAGGGGCAATCAGCCCCAGCATTTT. Amino acids: CASSLDRGNQPQHF.

The genes are TRBV19 and TRBJ1-1; possible D gene TRBD1, 6 bases. Per the germline V gene, CDR1 is LNHDA and CDR2 is SQIVND (reference sequence). The CDR3 consists of 12 residues. Trimming removed 11 bases from V and 4 bases from J, with 14 bases in between. The CDR3 loop is CAGGGRGTEAFF. In DNA, the CDR3 is TGTGCCGGCGGGGGGCGAGGCACTGAAGCTTTCTTT.

This clone has just one count. V and J are TRBV7-9 and TRBJ2-1; 7 bases align to TRBD2. The V gene end was trimmed by 1 base and the J gene end by 3 bases; junction bases not matched to a gene: 3. Germline V gives CDR1 SEHNR, CDR2 FQNEAQ (reference sequence). The CDR3 has 15 residues. Written as DNA, the CDR3 is TGTGCCAGCAGCTTAGGAGGGAGGGTCTACAATGAGCAGTTCTTC. Protein product: CASSLGGRVYNEQFF.

In its sample, this clone was seen once. The CDR3 here is CAWSKPDRADGELFF. The CDR3 DNA reads TGTGCCTGGAGTAAGCCGGACAGGGCGGACGGGGAGCTGTTTTTT. The chain links TRBV30 to TRBJ2-2; 8 nucleotides match TRBD1. CDR1 and CDR2 (germline): GTSNPN, SVGIG (reference sequence). V was clipped by 2 bases and J by 7 bases; unmatched bases: 9. The CDR3 runs 15 residues.

The chain employs TRBV19 and TRBJ1-2; TRBD1 aligns across 8 bases. Germline-derived CDR1 and CDR2 are LNHDA and SQIVND (reference sequence). This CDR3 region has 15 residues. The J segment lost 0 bases and the V segment lost 9 bases, leaving 9 bases of the junction unmatched. The CDR3 region is CASVGLDRANYGYTF. CDR3 nucleotides: TGTGCCAGCGTGGGATTGGACAGGGCTAACTATGGCTACACCTTC.

V is TRBV6-6 and J is TRBJ1-5; 7 bases map to TRBD1. CDR1 and CDR2 from the germline V gene are MNHNY and SVGAGI (reference sequence). The CDR3 consists of 16 residues. The trim removed 6 bases at V and 1 base at J, leaving 9 bases unmatched. The CDR3 coding sequence is TGTGCCAGCAGCTACGGACAGGAAGGAAGCAATCAGCCCCAGCATTTT. This encodes CASSYGQEGSNQPQHF.

The CDR3 region has the DNA TGTGCCAGCAGCGTAGCTACAGGGAGGAATGGCTACACCTTC. This encodes CASSVATGRNGYTF. This sequence joins TRBV9 and TRBJ1-2; D might be TRBD1 (6 bases). V gave up 0 bases and J gave up 6 bases, with 12 bases separating them. Germline CDR1 and CDR2: SGDLS and YYNGEE. CDR3 length equals 14 residues.

This clone came up many times. The J gene is TRBJ2-5, the V gene TRBV5-4, with 7 bases fitting TRBD1. Losses at the gene ends were 0 bases for V and 4 bases for J; bases not matched to a gene: 6. The CDR3 totals 15 residues. Per the germline V gene, CDR1 is SGHNT and CDR2 is YYREEE (reference sequence). The CDR3 sequence: CASSLGQGFPETQYF. In nucleotides, the CDR3 is TGTGCCAGCAGCTTGGGACAGGGATTCCCAGAGACCCAGTACTTC.

The count of this clone is one. This chain joins TRBV5-4 and TRBJ1-5; TRBD1 agrees at 10 bases. Looked up from germline, CDR1 is SGHNT and CDR2 is YYREEE (reference sequence). CDR3 length: 14 amino acids. With 0 bases clipped from V and 8 bases from J, the junction kept 2 bases outside the gene matches. The CDR3, as DNA: TGTGCCAGCAGCTTGGCCGGGACAGGGGAGCCCCAGCATTTT. Amino acids: CASSLAGTGEPQHF.

The chain couples TRBV10-3 to TRBJ1-2, with D hard to call. Germline V lookup: CDR1 ENHRY, CDR2 SYGVKD. CDR3 length equals 13 residues. Trimming shortened V by 0 bases and J by 6 bases, and 8 bases separated the two germline ends. This chain's CDR3 is CAISESVGNGYTF. The CDR3 region has the DNA TGTGCCATCAGTGAGTCGGTAGGGAATGGCTACACCTTC.

The chain has TRBV28 and TRBJ2-3; a weak D match, TRBD1 (6 bases). The V gene lost 4 bases and the J gene lost 4 bases, with 18 bases spanning the gap. Germline V gene lookup returns CDR1 MDHEN and CDR2 SYDVKM. The CDR3 is 16 residues long. This chain's CDR3 is CASSSTGRGVADTQYF. CDR3 DNA sequence: TGTGCCAGCAGTTCGACAGGACGTGGTGTAGCAGATACGCAGTATTTT.

Only a few counts were recorded for this clone. The chain is built from TRBV25-1 and TRBJ1-1; TRBD1 agrees at 7 bases. This CDR3 contains 15 residues. The germline V gene has CDR1 MGHDK and CDR2 SYGVNS. The J segment lost 1 base and the V segment lost 2 bases, leaving 4 bases of the junction unmatched. The chain's CDR3 is CASSETGEANTEAFF. The CDR3 DNA reads as TGTGCCAGCAGTGAAACAGGGGAAGCGAACACTGAAGCTTTCTTT.

This chain joins TRBV16 and TRBJ2-1; D possibly matches TRBD1 or TRBD2 (6 bases each). V was trimmed by 7 bases and J by 0 bases, leaving 13 bases between them. CDR1 and CDR2 (germline): KGHSY, FQNENV. The length of the CDR3 is 15 residues. CDR3 sequence: CASTERGDSYNEQFF. The CDR3 DNA reads TGTGCCAGCACCGAAAGGGGGGACTCCTACAATGAGCAGTTCTTC.

V usage is TRBV5-1 and J usage is TRBJ2-2; 7 positions match TRBD2. Germline trimming cut 1 base from V and 5 bases from J; bases unmatched to any gene: 5. CDR3 length: 15 amino acids. Germline V gives CDR1 SGHRS, CDR2 YFSETQ. The CDR3 sequence is CASSLSAGRTGELFF. The CDR3 nucleotides are TGCGCCAGCAGCTTGTCAGCGGGGAGGACCGGGGAGCTGTTTTTT.

The chain couples TRBV19 to TRBJ1-4; no firm D call. The ends were cut back, 4 bases at V and 0 bases at J, with 9 bases in the middle. The CDR3 runs to 15 residues. CDR1 is LNHDA and CDR2 is SQIVND in the germline V gene (reference sequence). The CDR3 region has the DNA TGTGCCAGTAGTAGGAGGCACCCAACTAATGAAAAACTGTTTTTT. Its translation: CASSRRHPTNEKLFF.

The V call is TRBV21-1, the J call TRBJ2-7; the table calls TRBD2, which could not be checked here. TRBV21-1 is reported as a pseudogene. CDR3 size: 17 residues. CDR3 protein: CASSKSRTSGSSYEQYF. The CDR3 DNA reads as TGTGCCAGCAGCAAGTCCAGGACTAGCGGGAGTAGCTACGAGCAGTACTTC.